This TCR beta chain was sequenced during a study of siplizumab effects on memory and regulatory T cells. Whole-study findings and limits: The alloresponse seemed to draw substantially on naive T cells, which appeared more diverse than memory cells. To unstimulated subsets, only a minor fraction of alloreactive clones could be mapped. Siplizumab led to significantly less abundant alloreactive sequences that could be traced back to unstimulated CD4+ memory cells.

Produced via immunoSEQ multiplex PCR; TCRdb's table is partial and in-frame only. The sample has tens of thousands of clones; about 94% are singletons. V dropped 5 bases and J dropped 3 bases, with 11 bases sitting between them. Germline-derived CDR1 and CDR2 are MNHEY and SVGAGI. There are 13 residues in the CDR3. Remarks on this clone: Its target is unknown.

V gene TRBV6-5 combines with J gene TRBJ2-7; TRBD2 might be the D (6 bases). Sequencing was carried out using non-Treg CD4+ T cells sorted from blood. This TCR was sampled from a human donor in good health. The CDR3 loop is CASSRTGLYEQYF. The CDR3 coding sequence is TGTGCCAGCAGTCGAACGGGACTCTACGAGCAGTACTTC.